Listed below are T cell receptor beta chains from one sample, sequenced in a study of T cell repertoires in cytomegalovirus infection. TCRdb re-called the reads through MiXCR, storing one row per CDR3 protein. Among approximately 76,000 distinct CDR3 sequences, about 4% were seen once, and the ten largest hold around 4.9%. The sample taken for sequencing was PBMCs. The receptors were gathered from a human donor in good health (CMV status not recorded). Some clones in this sample may be carry-over from other donors' samples. Each CDR3 is given with its conserved first and last residue. Fields, in order: CDR3 length, D gene, J gene, clone size, V gene, CDR3 DNA, CDR3 protein. D genes are given only for firm matches. Where a row states a size, it is once, few, many or the class of an expanded clone; other rows omit it.

len: 14; d_gene: .; j_gene: TRBJ2-7; abundance: many; v_gene: TRBV7-8; CDR3nt: TGTGCCAGCAGTCGAGAGGAGGCCTCCTACGAGCAGTACTTC; CDR3aa: CASSREEASYEQYF
len: 15; d_gene: .; j_gene: TRBJ1-2; abundance: many; v_gene: TRBV20-1; CDR3nt: TGCAGTGCTAGAGAGTGGGGAAGGGCCAGGTATGGCTACACCTTC; CDR3aa: CSAREWGRARYGYTF
len: 14; d_gene: .; j_gene: TRBJ2-5; abundance: many; v_gene: TRBV7-6; CDR3nt: TGTGCCAGCAGCCCCAACGGGGGGCGGGAGACCCAGTACTTC; CDR3aa: CASSPNGGRETQYF
len: 13; d_gene: .; j_gene: TRBJ1-1; abundance: many; v_gene: TRBV4-2; CDR3nt: TGTGCCAGCAGCCCTTGGACGGAGGAGGAAGCTTTCTTT; CDR3aa: CASSPWTEEEAFF
len: 15; d_gene: TRBD2; j_gene: TRBJ2-1; abundance: many; v_gene: TRBV5-1; CDR3nt: TGCGCCAGCAGCATAGGGACTAGCGGGGCGGATGAGCAGTTCTTC; CDR3aa: CASSIGTSGADEQFF
len: 17; d_gene: .; j_gene: TRBJ1-5; abundance: many; v_gene: TRBV7-8; CDR3nt: TGTGCCAGCATCCTTGGGGGGCGGGTAGAGGGCAATCAGCCCCAGCATTTT; CDR3aa: CASILGGRVEGNQPQHF
len: 14; d_gene: .; j_gene: TRBJ1-6; abundance: many; v_gene: TRBV28; CDR3nt: TGTGCCAGCAGTCCCCAGAGGGGAAATTCACCCCTCCACTTT; CDR3aa: CASSPQRGNSPLHF
len: 14; d_gene: .; j_gene: TRBJ1-1; abundance: many; v_gene: TRBV28; CDR3nt: TGTGCCAGCAGAGAGACCAGGACACTTATGGAAGCTTTCTTT; CDR3aa: CASRETRTLMEAFF
len: 15; d_gene: TRBD1; j_gene: TRBJ2-3; abundance: many; v_gene: TRBV4-2; CDR3nt: TGTGCCAGCAGCCAATCGAGACAGGGGGCGGATACGCAGTATTTT; CDR3aa: CASSQSRQGADTQYF
len: 16; d_gene: TRBD1; j_gene: TRBJ1-3; abundance: many; v_gene: TRBV5-1; CDR3nt: TGCGCCAGCAGCTTGACCCAGACAGGGTCTGGAAACACCATATATTTT; CDR3aa: CASSLTQTGSGNTIYF
len: 14; d_gene: .; j_gene: TRBJ1-5; abundance: many; v_gene: TRBV28; CDR3nt: TGTGCCAGCAGTTTAATGGGGAGGAATCAGCCCCAGCATTTT; CDR3aa: CASSLMGRNQPQHF
len: 14; d_gene: .; j_gene: TRBJ1-1; abundance: many; v_gene: TRBV12-3/TRBV12-4; CDR3nt: TGTGCCAGCAGTTTGACGGGCCGGGGCACTGAAGCTTTCTTT; CDR3aa: CASSLTGRGTEAFF
len: 14; d_gene: TRBD1; j_gene: TRBJ2-3; abundance: many; v_gene: TRBV7-2; CDR3nt: TGTGCCAGCAGCTTGACAGGGGAAACCCTTACGCAGTATTTT; CDR3aa: CASSLTGETLTQYF
len: 17; d_gene: .; j_gene: TRBJ2-1; abundance: many; v_gene: TRBV27; CDR3nt: TGTGCCAGCAGCCGCGACAGACCCACCACCCCATACAATGAGCAGTTCTTC; CDR3aa: CASSRDRPTTPYNEQFF
len: 15; d_gene: .; j_gene: TRBJ1-2; abundance: many; v_gene: TRBV27; CDR3nt: TGTGCCAGCACCTCCTTTGGAGGGCGGAACTATGGCTACACCTTC; CDR3aa: CASTSFGGRNYGYTF
len: 13; d_gene: .; j_gene: TRBJ2-7; abundance: many; v_gene: TRBV7-2; CDR3nt: TGTGCCAGCAGCAACCAGCCCCCCTACGAGCAGTACTTC; CDR3aa: CASSNQPPYEQYF
len: 14; d_gene: .; j_gene: TRBJ1-2; abundance: many; v_gene: TRBV4-3; CDR3nt: TGCGCCAGCAGCCCCAGTACGACTAACTATGGCTACACCTTC; CDR3aa: CASSPSTTNYGYTF
len: 15; d_gene: TRBD1; j_gene: TRBJ1-6; abundance: many; v_gene: TRBV6-5; CDR3nt: TGTGCCAGCAGCCAGACAGGGGTTTATAATTCACCCCTCCACTTT; CDR3aa: CASSQTGVYNSPLHF
len: 13; d_gene: .; j_gene: TRBJ1-2; abundance: many; v_gene: TRBV7-2; CDR3nt: TGTGCCAGCAGAGCCGGTGGGACCTATGGCTACACCTTC; CDR3aa: CASRAGGTYGYTF
len: 14; d_gene: TRBD1; j_gene: TRBJ2-5; abundance: many; v_gene: TRBV7-9; CDR3nt: TGTGCCAGCAGCCGAACAGGGGAAGAAGAGACCCAGTACTTC; CDR3aa: CASSRTGEEETQYF
len: 16; d_gene: .; j_gene: TRBJ2-1; abundance: many; v_gene: TRBV7-2; CDR3nt: TGTGCCAGCAGCTCCGAGGTCCGGCCCCCGTACAATGAGCAGTTCTTC; CDR3aa: CASSSEVRPPYNEQFF
len: 15; d_gene: .; j_gene: TRBJ1-2; abundance: many; v_gene: TRBV12-3/TRBV12-4; CDR3nt: TGTGCCAGCAGTGATGCTGGGAGACTTAACTATGGCTACACCTTC; CDR3aa: CASSDAGRLNYGYTF
len: 12; d_gene: .; j_gene: TRBJ1-1; abundance: many; v_gene: TRBV24-1; CDR3nt: TGTGCCACCAGTGATTTGGACACTGAAGCTTTCTTT; CDR3aa: CATSDLDTEAFF
len: 14; d_gene: TRBD1; j_gene: TRBJ2-2; abundance: many; v_gene: TRBV6-4; CDR3nt: TGTGCCAGCAGTAGACAGGGAGAAACCGGGGAGCTGTTTTTT; CDR3aa: CASSRQGETGELFF
len: 13; d_gene: .; j_gene: TRBJ2-1; abundance: many; v_gene: TRBV7-6; CDR3nt: TGTGCCAGCAGCCGTGCACCCTACAATGAGCAGTTCTTC; CDR3aa: CASSRAPYNEQFF
len: 14; d_gene: .; j_gene: TRBJ1-2; abundance: many; v_gene: TRBV7-2; CDR3nt: TGTGCCAGCAGCTTATTGGGCAGGGGAGATGGCTACACCTTC; CDR3aa: CASSLLGRGDGYTF
len: 22; d_gene: TRBD2; j_gene: TRBJ2-3; abundance: many; v_gene: TRBV9; CDR3nt: TGTGCCAGCAGCGTACCGATTACAGCTAGCGGGGGGCAACCTATGGAGACAGATACGCAGTATTTT; CDR3aa: CASSVPITASGGQPMETDTQYF
len: 14; d_gene: .; j_gene: TRBJ1-5; abundance: few; v_gene: TRBV12-3/TRBV12-4; CDR3nt: TGTGCCAGCAGTTTCGGGAGGGGGAATCAGCCCCAGCATTTT; CDR3aa: CASSFGRGNQPQHF
len: 11; d_gene: .; j_gene: TRBJ2-5; abundance: many; v_gene: TRBV2; CDR3nt: TGTGCCAGCAGTCCGAATGTGGCCCAGTACTTC; CDR3aa: CASSPNVAQYF
len: 16; d_gene: TRBD1; j_gene: TRBJ2-3; abundance: many; v_gene: TRBV12-3/TRBV12-4; CDR3nt: TGTGCCAGCGGAGCTCGGTTACAGGGGATTACAGATACGCAGTATTTT; CDR3aa: CASGARLQGITDTQYF
len: 15; d_gene: TRBD2; j_gene: TRBJ2-3; abundance: many; v_gene: TRBV6-1; CDR3nt: TGTGCCAGCAGGGACTCGGGGGGGCCCACAGATACGCAGTATTTT; CDR3aa: CASRDSGGPTDTQYF
len: 15; d_gene: .; j_gene: TRBJ2-1; abundance: many; v_gene: TRBV7-2; CDR3nt: TGTGCCAGCAGCTTAGGCAGGGTAGATTACAATGAGCAGTTCTTC; CDR3aa: CASSLGRVDYNEQFF
len: 13; d_gene: .; j_gene: TRBJ2-2; abundance: .; v_gene: TRBV10-3; CDR3nt: TGTGCCATCACAGGGATCGGCACCGGGGAGCTGTTTTTT; CDR3aa: CAITGIGTGELFF
len: 16; d_gene: TRBD2; j_gene: TRBJ2-3; abundance: many; v_gene: TRBV12-3/TRBV12-4; CDR3nt: TGTGCCAGCAGCCCCGGGGAGCGGGGGTACACAGATACGCAGTATTTT; CDR3aa: CASSPGERGYTDTQYF
len: 13; d_gene: .; j_gene: TRBJ2-7; abundance: many; v_gene: TRBV7-2; CDR3nt: TGTGCCAGCAGCGTCAGTCCAGGGGTATGGCAGTACTTC; CDR3aa: CASSVSPGVWQYF
len: 15; d_gene: TRBD1; j_gene: TRBJ1-4; abundance: many; v_gene: TRBV6-1; CDR3nt: TGTGCCAGCTCCTTAAATCGGGACAGTTATGAAAAACTGTTTTTT; CDR3aa: CASSLNRDSYEKLFF
len: 15; d_gene: TRBD1; j_gene: TRBJ2-1; abundance: many; v_gene: TRBV7-2; CDR3nt: TGTGCCAGCAGCTGGAATGGAGGACAGGGCGGGGAGCAGTTCTTC; CDR3aa: CASSWNGGQGGEQFF
len: 12; d_gene: .; j_gene: TRBJ2-3; abundance: many; v_gene: TRBV6-1; CDR3nt: TGTGCCACCTCCTCCGGGGCAGATACGCAGTATTTT; CDR3aa: CATSSGADTQYF
len: 15; d_gene: .; j_gene: TRBJ1-2; abundance: medium-sized; v_gene: TRBV7-9; CDR3nt: TGTGCCAGCAGCTTAGCGACAGCGGCTAACTATGGCTACACCTTC; CDR3aa: CASSLATAANYGYTF
len: 13; d_gene: .; j_gene: TRBJ1-3; abundance: many; v_gene: TRBV7-2; CDR3nt: TGTGCCAGCAGCTCCCGGGAAGGAAACACCATATATTTT; CDR3aa: CASSSREGNTIYF
len: 15; d_gene: TRBD2; j_gene: TRBJ2-3; abundance: many; v_gene: TRBV6-4; CDR3nt: TGTGCCAGCAGTCCCACTAGCGGGGGCACAGATACGCAGTATTTT; CDR3aa: CASSPTSGGTDTQYF
len: 12; d_gene: .; j_gene: TRBJ2-5; abundance: many; v_gene: TRBV15; CDR3nt: TGTGCCACCAGCAGAGTTCAAGAGACCCAGTACTTC; CDR3aa: CATSRVQETQYF
len: 13; d_gene: .; j_gene: TRBJ1-2; abundance: few; v_gene: TRBV6-2/TRBV6-3; CDR3nt: TGTGCCAGCAGCTCCGGGACCTTCTATGGCTACACCTTC; CDR3aa: CASSSGTFYGYTF
len: 14; d_gene: .; j_gene: TRBJ1-5; abundance: many; v_gene: TRBV4-2; CDR3nt: TGTGCCAGCAGCCAAACGAAGGAGCACCAGCCCCAGCATTTT; CDR3aa: CASSQTKEHQPQHF
len: 15; d_gene: .; j_gene: TRBJ2-3; abundance: medium-sized; v_gene: TRBV7-2; CDR3nt: TGTGCCAGCAGCTTAGGGGGGCGGGCCGCAGATACGCAGTATTTT; CDR3aa: CASSLGGRAADTQYF
len: 11; d_gene: .; j_gene: TRBJ2-7; abundance: many; v_gene: TRBV10-2; CDR3nt: TGCGCCAGCGGTTTGTCCCACGAGCAGTACTTC; CDR3aa: CASGLSHEQYF
len: 13; d_gene: .; j_gene: TRBJ1-6; abundance: many; v_gene: TRBV7-2; CDR3nt: TGTGCCAGCAGCTTCCGACGAAATTCACCCCTCCACTTT; CDR3aa: CASSFRRNSPLHF
len: 14; d_gene: TRBD1; j_gene: TRBJ2-7; abundance: many; v_gene: TRBV7-9; CDR3nt: TGTGCCAGCAGCATTGGGACAGTGCCCTCCGAGCAGTACTTC; CDR3aa: CASSIGTVPSEQYF
len: 16; d_gene: TRBD1; j_gene: TRBJ1-5; abundance: many; v_gene: TRBV27; CDR3nt: TGTGCCAGCAGTTCGTCGTCGACAGGGGGGATTCAGCCCCAGCATTTT; CDR3aa: CASSSSSTGGIQPQHF
len: 17; d_gene: .; j_gene: TRBJ2-3; abundance: many; v_gene: TRBV6-6; CDR3nt: TGTGCCAGCAGTTACTCGAACGTCAGGGGCGACACAGATACGCAGTATTTT; CDR3aa: CASSYSNVRGDTDTQYF